What follows are 12 T cell receptor beta chains derived from one specimen sequenced in a study of T cells in Graves' hyperthyroidism and ophthalmopathy. There were TCR beta CDR3 regions amplified from RNA transcripts. TCR CDR3 regions were first amplified by RT-PCR with HTBI primers. Each CDR3 protein gets one entry after TCRdb re-called the multiplex PCR reads with MiXCR. The sample shows roughly 570,000 distinct CDR3 sequences, about half of them seen only once. The sequenced sample consisted of peripheral blood or thyroid tissue (not recorded which). Every receptor here comes from an adult woman with Graves' disease, either hyperthyroidism or ophthalmopathy (not recorded which).

J is TRBJ1-5 and V is TRBV7-8, with 7 bases lining up with TRBD1. Trimming cost V 4 bases and J 4 bases; bases outside gene matches: 7. The CDR3 sequence is 15 residues long. CDR1 is SGHVS, CDR2 FQNEAQ, per germline. The DNA for the CDR3 is TGTGCCAGCAGCTACATCCGGGACAGAAATCAGCCCCAGCATTTT. Translated, it gives CASSYIRDRNQPQHF. Looking up the rest from reference TRBV7-8 and TRBJ1-5 gives the full variable domain: GAGVSQSPRYKVAKRGQDVALRCDPISGHVSLFWYQQALGQGPEFLTYFQNEAQLDKSGLPSDRFFAERPEGSVSTLKIQRTQQEDSAVYLCASSYIRDRNQPQHFGDGTRLSIL.

This chain uses TRBV24-1 with TRBJ1-5; 10 nucleotides line up with TRBD1. The germline gives CDR1 KGHDR, CDR2 SFDVKD. The CDR3 loop spans 14 amino acids. Unmatched junction bases numbered 3, after V lost 9 bases and J lost 2 bases. CDR3 sequence (DNA): TGTGCCACCCCGGGGACAGGGGGCAATCAGCCCCAGCATTTT. This sequence encodes CATPGTGGNQPQHF.

This clonotype was seen repeatedly, ten times or more. The chain combines TRBV4-1 with TRBJ1-2; D gene uncertain. V lost 2 bases and J 8 bases, leaving 9 bases between the germline ends. The CDR3 loop spans 12 amino acids. Germline assignment: CDR1 MGHRA and CDR2 YSYEKL. Here the CDR3 DNA reads TGCGCCAGCAGCCAACTGATAGGGGGCTACACCTTC. Its protein product is CASSQLIGGYTF.

Many counts were recorded for this clonotype. The chain employs TRBV20-1 and TRBJ2-7; 8 bases match TRBD2. V lost 5 bases and J lost 2; bases outside the gene matches: 8. The V gene's germline CDR1 is DFQATT and CDR2 SNEGSKA (reference sequence). The length of the CDR3 is 14 residues. Written as DNA, the CDR3 is TGCAGTGCTGCCCTAGCGGGTCAGGCCTACGAGCAGTACTTC. It yields the protein CSAALAGQAYEQYF.

The chain recombines TRBV30 with TRBJ1-5; no firm D call. This CDR3 has 13 residues. Germline CDR1 is GTSNPN and CDR2 is SVGIG (reference sequence). V lost 2 bases and J 5 bases, leaving 10 bases between the germline ends. The CDR3 DNA reads as TGTGCCTGGAGTCTTTTAGGAGATCAGCCCCAGCATTTT. Translation gives CAWSLLGDQPQHF.

The chain uses TRBV7-2 and TRBJ1-1; D not resolved. The CDR3 totals 13 residues. Between the trimmed V and J ends, which lost 4 bases and 10 bases, there was a span of 16 bases. Per the germline V gene, CDR1 is SGHTA and CDR2 is FQGNSA. Here the CDR3 reads CASSSPVVGRAFF. CDR3 nucleotides: TGTGCCAGCAGCTCCCCAGTGGTAGGGCGAGCTTTCTTT. The full variable domain, its missing parts supplied by reference TRBV7-2 and TRBJ1-1, is GAGVSQSPSNKVTEKGKDVELRCDPISGHTALYWYRQSLGQGLEFLIYFQGNSAPDKSGLPSDRFSAERTGGSVSTLTIQRTQQEDSAVYLCASSSPVVGRAFFGQGTRLTVV.

Regarding this clonotype: A much larger clone is a single base away; this may be a read error. The chain couples TRBV10-3 to TRBJ2-2; no reliable D call. With 10 bases removed from V and 1 base from J, the gap between germline ends came to 7 bases. The CDR3 extends over 12 amino acids. Germline-derived CDR1 and CDR2 are ENHRY and SYGVKD. CDR3 bases: TGTGCCACCATCGGGAACACCGGGGAGCTGTTTTTT. Protein product: CATIGNTGELFF.

V gene TRBV5-1 combines with J gene TRBJ1-1; 12 positions agree with TRBD1. Trimming took 4 bases from V and 11 from J; bases not matched to a gene: 6. This CDR3 contains 13 residues. Germline assignment: CDR1 SGHRS and CDR2 YFSETQ. Here the CDR3 DNA reads TGCGCCAGCAGCCCAGGGACAGGGGGCTCGGCTTTCTTT. Translating it yields CASSPGTGGSAFF.

The V call is TRBV5-5, the J call TRBJ2-5, with 14 bases matching TRBD2. The junction had 3 bases not matched to a gene; V was cut back by 7 bases and J by 4 bases. Germline loops: CDR1 SGHKS, CDR2 YYEKEE (reference sequence). The CDR3 length is 14 residues. CDR3 bases: TGTGCCAGCCCCGGACTAGCGGGAGGAGAGACCCAGTACTTC. It yields the protein CASPGLAGGETQYF.

The rearrangement links TRBV20-1 to TRBJ2-7; 7 nucleotides line up with TRBD2. The CDR3 length is 13 residues. Germline CDR1 DFQATT, CDR2 SNEGSKA (reference sequence). After removal of 3 bases from V and 4 bases from J, the junction contained 6 bases not matched to a gene. The CDR3 DNA reads as TGCAGTGCTAGGTTGGGAGGGCCTTACGAGCAGTACTTC. Its translation is CSARLGGPYEQYF.

This clonotype was seen more than once but under ten times. The chain uses TRBV18 and TRBJ2-5; D is unresolved. The CDR3 sequence is 15 residues long. CDR1 KGHSH and CDR2 LQKENI come from the germline V gene. The V end lost 3 bases, the J end lost 2 bases, and 13 bases lay between the germline ends. The CDR3 sequence: CASSPLGSGQETQYF. The CDR3, as DNA: TGTGCCAGCTCACCGCTTGGGTCTGGTCAAGAGACCCAGTACTTC.

Notes on this clonotype: Sequence at one end of the junction differs from germline and may be a read error. The rearrangement joins TRBV7-9 to TRBJ1-4, with D hard to call. CDR1 and CDR2 from the germline V gene are SEHNR and FQNEAQ (reference sequence). The CDR3 runs 15 residues. Here the CDR3 reads CASSLEDTTNEKLFF. In DNA, the CDR3 is TGTGCCAGCAGTTTAGAAGATACAACTAATGAAAAACTGTTTTTT.